Listed below are T cell receptor beta chains from one sample, sequenced in a study of blood T cell repertoires in COVID-19. The protocol was immunoSEQ multiplex PCR, while the TCRdb copy is restricted to in-frame clones and leaves out a portion. The data show 250,000 to 350,000 clones, about 92% seen once. The specimen was PBMCs or T cells enriched from blood (not recorded which). Every receptor here comes from a woman in her 30s who had recovered from COVID-19. Each CDR3 is given with its conserved first and last residue. Each record gives: D gene, J gene, V gene, CDR3 DNA, CDR3 protein. D genes are given only for firm matches.

TRBD2	TRBJ2-2	TRBV19	TGTGCCAGTAGTATAGTTCGGCTAGCGGGAGATCCGGGGGAGCTGTTTTTT	CASSIVRLAGDPGELFF
TRBD1	TRBJ2-7	TRBV20-1	TGCAGTGCTAGTATTGGACAGGGGACCTACGAGCAGTACTTC	CSASIGQGTYEQYF
NA	TRBJ2-6	TRBV5-1	TGCGCCAGCGGCCAGGGCAGCGGGGCCAACGTCCTGACTTTC	CASGQGSGANVLTF
NA	TRBJ1-3	TRBV16	TGTGCCAGCAGCGGAGACAGCTCTGGAAACACCATATATTTT	CASSGDSSGNTIYF
TRBD1	TRBJ1-5	TRBV19	TGTGCCAGTAGTATAACAGGGGACGGTCAGCCCCAGCATTTT	CASSITGDGQPQHF
TRBD1	TRBJ2-5	TRBV18	TGTGCCAGCTCACCCCAAAGACCGGGACAGACCCAAGAGACCCAGTACTTC	CASSPQRPGQTQETQYF
TRBD1	TRBJ1-2	TRBV5-1	TGCGCCAGCAGCAGCGCGGGACAGGGGTTAAGTGGCTACACCTTC	CASSSAGQGLSGYTF
NA	TRBJ1-1	TRBV24-1	TGTGCCACCGCAATCAGCGACACTGAAGCTTTCTTT	CATAISDTEAFF
NA	TRBJ1-2	TRBV19	TGTGCCAGTAGTAGGGACTCGGAGGGAAGCTACACCTTC	CASSRDSEGSYTF
NA	TRBJ2-7	TRBV29-1	TGCAGCGTTGGTCAGGGGGGCCCCTACGAGCAGTACTTC	CSVGQGGPYEQYF
TRBD1	TRBJ2-7	TRBV28	TGTGCCAGCAGTCGGACAGGGCCTTCCTACGAGCAGTACTTC	CASSRTGPSYEQYF
TRBD1	TRBJ1-2	TRBV4-2	TGTGCCAGCAGCCAAGATCCCCCGGGACAGGGAGATGATGGCTACACCTTC	CASSQDPPGQGDDGYTF
NA	TRBJ1-6	TRBV6-2/TRBV6-3	TGTGCCAGCAGTTACGGGTCCAGGGATAATTCACCCCTCCACTTT	CASSYGSRDNSPLHF
TRBD2	TRBJ2-7	TRBV18	TGTGCCAGCTCACCACCGGGAGGGAGCCCCGAGCAGTACTTC	CASSPPGGSPEQYF
NA	TRBJ1-4	TRBV18	TGTGCCAGCTCACTTGCACGGGGAACCAATGAAAAACTGTTTTTT	CASSLARGTNEKLFF
NA	TRBJ1-2	TRBV6-5	TGTGCCAGCAGTTCTTTTTGGACAGCGAACTATGGCTACACCTTC	CASSSFWTANYGYTF
TRBD1	TRBJ2-7	TRBV28	TGTGCCAGCAGTGACGGGACAGGGGCCTACGAGCAGTACTTC	CASSDGTGAYEQYF
TRBD1	TRBJ1-5	TRBV28	TGTGCCAGCAGTTTATCGGCGACAGGGGTACAGCCCCAGCATTTT	CASSLSATGVQPQHF
NA	TRBJ1-5	TRBV15	TGTGCCACCAGCAGAGATTCACGGGATCAGCCCCAGCATTTT	CATSRDSRDQPQHF
NA	TRBJ2-1	TRBV11-2	TGTGCCAGCAGCTCCCTTACTAGGGACAATGAGCAGTTCTTC	CASSSLTRDNEQFF
TRBD1	TRBJ1-2	TRBV4-1	TGCGCCAGCAGCCAAGGAGACAGGGACTATGGCTACACCTTC	CASSQGDRDYGYTF
NA	TRBJ1-1	TRBV6-5	TGTGCCAGCAGTTACTATAGGGGTGGTACCACTGAAGCTTTCTTT	CASSYYRGGTTEAFF
NA	TRBJ2-7	TRBV28	TGTGCCAGCAGTTTAGAGGTCGGCCGGAACTCCTACGAGCAGTACTTC	CASSLEVGRNSYEQYF